This T cell receptor (beta chain) stems from a study of T cell responses to AZD1222 COVID-19 vaccine (dated by TCRdb to the early 2020s). For the wider study: A total of 233 trial participants underwent TCR sequencing, of whom about 210 had received two doses of AZD1222 and some 25 had received two doses of the MenACWY control vaccine. Enrollment into the trials was organized by age into subgroups of 18-55, 56-69 and 70-plus years, and those subgroups contained roughly 150, 30 and 60 TCR-sequenced participants, respectively. Overall study outcomes, separate from this receptor: Conclusions about previously exposed vaccinees were limited because only a handful of AZD1222 recipients were SARS-CoV-2 seropositive at baseline. Reportedly, almost half of the unique spike-specific TCRs recognized epitopes lying outside the regions that are mutated in the B.1.351 and B.1.1.7 variants. Vaccine-associated CD4 TCRs spanned the whole spike protein, with dominant responses in regions 160-218 and 743-854. Spike-specific TCR breadth and depth rose significantly after two AZD1222 doses compared with day 0 and with MenACWY recipients. In the small 56-69-year group, the increase in depth fell short of significance, most likely because of low power. Because no day 14 peak-response samples were available, repertoires were characterized only after the peak T cell response. Participants were mostly white British, with more females than males. The authors suggested clonal diversity may have been underestimated.

From its cysteine to its phenylalanine, the CDR3 spans 18 amino acids. The only DNA kept is the CDR3, 54 bases in frame from the first base. Reading the germline V gene gives CDR1 LGHNA and CDR2 YNFKEQ. V trim: 4 bases; J trim: 4 bases; unmatched bases: 17. According to the study, the label for this sample's time point signals: about 28 days (+/-7) after the second vaccine dose. AZD1222 recipients given second doses at about 4 weeks or at about 12 weeks were pooled, since spike-specific TCR depth and breadth were not found to differ between the two schedules. The vaccinee samples were drawn from two UK trials, COV001 and COV002, one of which was a single-blind randomized controlled phase 2/3 trial testing AZD1222 (ChAdOx1 nCoV-19) in healthy adults. For TCRbeta chain sequencing, PBMC samples were collected from trial participants at day 0 and at day 28 after the second dose. The CDR3 regions of human TCRbeta chains were subjected to immunosequencing. As for the authors' bioinformatics: Repertoire TCRs were checked for matches against a reference library of SARS-CoV-2-specific TCRs that had been generated using the MIRA antigen-specificity platform. Breadth was defined as the fraction of unique TCRs that were SARS-CoV-2-associated, and depth was defined as the fraction of total T cells that were SARS-CoV-2-associated. Each spike-specific TCR was assigned to its reactive spike region and to a CD4 or CD8 class using the MIRA data. Log10-transformed breadth and depth values were compared by one-way ANOVA with Sidak's multiple comparisons tests. Imported from immuneACCESS, the table was reduced by TCRdb to in-frame sequences with V and J called. These copies leave out some clones; in studies compared against another copy, an unresolved V gene accounts for under half, and the cause of the remainder is not known. The V and J calls and clone size were taken over from that table, and D and trimming were inferred from the DNA. The sample data list tens of thousands of clones, and 81% of these were observed just once. The ten largest clones represent over 20% of the sample.

In regard to this clone: Its antigen is unknown. Per-base qualities were not stored, and no clone one base away is much larger.

The clonotype comes from an adult who received the AZD1222 COVID-19 vaccine. In this chain, TRBV4-2 is recombined with TRBJ2-5; 8 nucleotides in the junction match TRBD2. This specimen consisted of peripheral blood, obtained 28 days after the second AZD1222 dose. Read as DNA, the sequence is TGTGCCAGCAGCCCTGCTGGGACTACGGGAGGGAGAGGAGAGACCCAGTACTTC. This translates into CASSPAGTTGGRGETQYF.